This T cell receptor beta chain came from a study of blood T cell repertoires in COVID-19. The protocol was immunoSEQ multiplex PCR, while the TCRdb copy is restricted to in-frame clones and leaves out a portion. Of 210,000 or so clones listed, roughly 80% were seen once; the top ten hold about 1.8%. Unmatched junction bases numbered 9, after V lost 0 bases and J lost 10 bases. This CDR3 is 14 amino acids long. Germline values: CDR1 SGHRS, CDR2 YFSETQ. The receptor's source is a man between 60 and 70 years old who had recovered from COVID-19. The sample taken for sequencing was PBMCs or T cells enriched from blood (not recorded which). V and J are TRBV5-1 and TRBJ1-1; the match to TRBD1 covers 7 bases. CDR3 sequence: CASSLDKQGLGAFF. CDR3 nucleotides: TGCGCCAGCAGCTTGGATAAACAGGGGCTGGGAGCTTTCTTT.